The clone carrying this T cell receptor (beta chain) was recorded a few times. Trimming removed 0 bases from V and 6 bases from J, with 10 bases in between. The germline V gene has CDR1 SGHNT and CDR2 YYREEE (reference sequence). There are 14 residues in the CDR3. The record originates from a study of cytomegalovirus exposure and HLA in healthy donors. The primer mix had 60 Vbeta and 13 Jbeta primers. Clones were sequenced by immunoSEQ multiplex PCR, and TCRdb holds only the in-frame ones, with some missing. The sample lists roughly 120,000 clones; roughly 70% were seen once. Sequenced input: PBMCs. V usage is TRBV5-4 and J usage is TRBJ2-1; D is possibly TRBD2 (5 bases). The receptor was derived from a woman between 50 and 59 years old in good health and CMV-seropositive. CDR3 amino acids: CASSLGSAGNEQFF. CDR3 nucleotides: TGTGCCAGCAGCTTGGGGTCCGCGGGCAATGAGCAGTTCTTC.